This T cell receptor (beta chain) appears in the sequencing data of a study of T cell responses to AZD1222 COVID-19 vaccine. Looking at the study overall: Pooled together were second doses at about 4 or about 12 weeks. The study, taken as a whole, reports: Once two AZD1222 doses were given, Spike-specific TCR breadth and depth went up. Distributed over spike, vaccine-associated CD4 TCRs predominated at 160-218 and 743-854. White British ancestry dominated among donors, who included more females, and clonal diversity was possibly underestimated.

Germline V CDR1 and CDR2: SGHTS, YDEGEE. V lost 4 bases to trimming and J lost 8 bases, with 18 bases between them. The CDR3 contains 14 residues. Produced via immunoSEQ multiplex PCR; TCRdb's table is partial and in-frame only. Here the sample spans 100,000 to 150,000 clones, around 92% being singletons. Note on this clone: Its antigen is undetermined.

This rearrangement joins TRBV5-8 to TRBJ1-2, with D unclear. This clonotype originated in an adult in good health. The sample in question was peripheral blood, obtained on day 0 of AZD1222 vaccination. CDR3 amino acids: CASSPGRSIWGYTF. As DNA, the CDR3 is TGTGCCAGCAGCCCCGGACGAAGTATCTGGGGCTACACCTTC.